These 26 T cell receptor beta chains were sequenced from one sample in a study of vaccination effects on CD4 cells after COVID-19. These receptors' antigens are unknown. Sequencing was performed with immunoSEQ multiplex PCR; in TCRdb, only in-frame clones are kept and a portion is missing. The table has about 64,000 clones, just over 70% seen once. Cultured cells yielded isolated CD4+ T cells after 10 to 11 days. Specimen: CD4+ T cells from PBMCs cultured without peptide, collected before COVID-19 vaccination. The receptor set was obtained from a human donor who had a prior SARS-CoV-2 infection.

The rearrangement joins TRBV5-1 to TRBJ1-2; weak D call: TRBD1 (5 bases). The CDR3 sequence is 17 residues long. The germline V gene encodes CDR1 SGHRS and CDR2 YFSETQ. Trimming took off 3 bases at V and 1 base at J, with 19 bases between the two ends. The CDR3 protein is CASSSGTSGRLNYGYTF. The CDR3 nucleotides are TGCGCCAGCAGCTCCGGGACTTCGGGTCGGCTTAACTATGGCTACACCTTC.

This clone was counted only a few times. The genes are TRBV6-2 or TRBV6-3 and TRBJ1-2, with D unclear. Germline V gene lookup returns CDR1 MNHEY and CDR2 SVGEGT. Trimming cost V 0 bases and J 6 bases, with 8 bases left between them. The CDR3 sequence is 13 residues long. The CDR3 DNA reads as TGTGCCAGCAGTTACTCCGGGAAGGATGGCTACACCTTC. Protein sequence: CASSYSGKDGYTF.

This chain connects TRBV10-3 to TRBJ2-3; 10 bases are shared with TRBD2. CDR1 is ENHRY, CDR2 SYGVKD, per germline. V lost 3 bases and J lost 2; bases outside the gene matches: 5. The CDR3 covers 16 residues. CDR3 residues: CAISDGTSALTDTQYF. The CDR3, as DNA: TGTGCCATCAGTGACGGGACTAGCGCACTCACAGATACGCAGTATTTT.

CDR3 amino acids: CATSRTAVNEKLFF. CDR3 coding DNA: TGTGCCACCTCGCGGACGGCCGTTAATGAAAAACTGTTTTTT. The rearrangement joins TRBV6-5 to TRBJ1-4; no clear D gene. Germline CDR1 is MNHEY and CDR2 is SVGAGI. The CDR3 is 14 amino acids. V shed 10 bases and J shed 4 bases, with 16 bases lying between them.

V usage is TRBV7-2 and J usage is TRBJ2-4; D gene ambiguous. Per germline, CDR1 SGHTA and CDR2 FQGNSA. V was pared by 0 bases and J by 15 bases, with 21 bases between. The CDR3 totals 15 residues. The CDR3 bases are TGTGCCAGCAGCTTAGCGTCGGGCGATACATACGCGCGGTACTTC. Encoded protein: CASSLASGDTYARYF.

The J gene is TRBJ2-5, the V gene TRBV11-3, with 9 bases identical to TRBD2. In germline, CDR1 is SGHNT, CDR2 YENEEA. This CDR3 is built from 16 residues. The junction had 6 bases not matched to a gene; V was cut back by 1 base and J by 3 bases. This CDR3 reads CASSLVGSGRKETQYF. CDR3 coding DNA: TGTGCCAGCAGCTTAGTTGGTAGCGGGAGAAAAGAGACCCAGTACTTC.

The chain employs TRBV5-1 and TRBJ2-7, with 8 bases matching TRBD2. V lost 4 bases and J lost 0; bases outside the gene matches: 9. CDR1 is SGHRS, CDR2 YFSETQ, per germline. CDR3 size: 16 residues. CDR3 in amino acids: CASSETSGLFSYEQYF. The CDR3 DNA sequence: TGCGCCAGCAGCGAAACTAGCGGCCTCTTCTCCTACGAGCAGTACTTC.

The chain carries TRBV10-3 and TRBJ2-1, with 13 positions matching TRBD2. This CDR3 region has 15 residues. CDR1 is ENHRY, CDR2 SYGVKD, per germline. V dropped 6 bases and J dropped 8; count of bases not matched to a gene: 7. The CDR3 protein is CAIRHGTSGNHEQFF. DNA of the CDR3: TGTGCCATCAGGCACGGGACTAGCGGGAACCATGAGCAGTTCTTC.

The V call is TRBV6-6, the J call TRBJ2-1; 13 bases match TRBD2. The CDR3 has 15 residues. V lost 6 bases, J lost 7 bases, and 6 bases stayed unmatched. Germline V lookup: CDR1 MNHNY, CDR2 SVGAGI (reference sequence). The DNA for the CDR3 is TGTGCCAGCAGCCAACTAGCGGGAGGGCCGAATGAGCAGTTCTTC. Protein: CASSQLAGGPNEQFF.

The CDR3 loop is CASSLGLVNEQFF. The DNA for the CDR3 is TGTGCCAGCAGCCTCGGACTGGTCAATGAGCAGTTCTTC. The V and J genes are TRBV7-3 and TRBJ2-1, with D perhaps matching TRBD2 (5 bases). V dropped 5 bases and J dropped 6 bases, with 11 bases sitting between them. The CDR3 extends over 13 amino acids. Germline loops: CDR1 SGHTA, CDR2 FQGTGA. Full variable domain (remainder filled in from reference TRBV7-3 and TRBJ2-1): GAGVSQTPSNKVTEKGKYVELRCDPISGHTALYWYRQSLGQGPEFLIYFQGTGAADDSGLPNDRFFAVRPEGSVSTLKIQRTERGDSAVYLCASSLGLVNEQFFGPGTRLTVL.

The V and J genes are TRBV6-1 and TRBJ1-6; D gene unclear. Germline CDR1 and CDR2: MNHNS and SASEGT. The CDR3 consists of 14 residues. Trimming left V 1 base short and J 11 bases short, with 12 bases between. The CDR3 nucleotides read TGTGCCAGCAGTGAAGGGGCAAGGGCGACACCCCTCCACTTT. Translated: CASSEGARATPLHF.

The V gene is TRBV27, the J gene TRBJ1-5; no clear D gene. Germline V gene data show CDR1 as MNHEY and CDR2 as SMNVEV (reference sequence). V was shortened by 2 bases and J by 5 bases, with 7 bases between the two germline ends. The CDR3 loop spans 13 amino acids. CDR3 amino acids: CASSLNRYQPQHF. CDR3 DNA sequence: TGTGCCAGCAGTTTAAACCGGTATCAGCCCCAGCATTTT.

The chain combines TRBV5-6 with TRBJ2-7, with D maybe TRBD1 (6 bases). CDR3 size: 17 residues. CDR1 and CDR2 (germline): SGHDT, YYEEEE. Trimming took off 0 bases at V and 2 bases at J, with 18 bases between the two ends. CDR3 bases: TGTGCCAGCAGCTTGGATCGGGGCAGGGACAAGGCCTACGAGCAGTACTTC. This translates into CASSLDRGRDKAYEQYF.

This clone showed up just a few times. The chain combines TRBV3-1 (or the pseudogene TRBV3-2) with TRBJ1-2, with 8 bases that match TRBD1. The CDR3 is 15 amino acids. The V and J ends lost 2 bases and 4 bases, in that order; junction bases with no gene match: 6. CDR1 LGHDT and CDR2 YNNKEL come from the germline V gene (reference sequence). The CDR3 region is CASSQLGQDSYGYTF. For the CDR3, the DNA is TGTGCCAGCAGCCAATTGGGACAGGACTCCTATGGCTACACCTTC.

V gene TRBV28 combines with J gene TRBJ2-3; the match to TRBD2 covers 11 bases. CDR1 and CDR2 from the germline V gene are MDHEN and SYDVKM. V was clipped by 5 bases and J by 2 bases; unmatched bases: 9. The CDR3 is 17 residues long. CDR3 region: CASSTPWGLADTDTQYF. CDR3 bases: TGTGCCAGCAGTACCCCTTGGGGACTAGCGGACACAGATACGCAGTATTTT.

The chain couples TRBV19 to TRBJ1-2; 12 nucleotides match TRBD1. Trimming cost V 6 bases and J 3 bases; bases outside gene matches: 2. Germline CDR1 LNHDA, CDR2 SQIVND (reference sequence). CDR3 length: 14 amino acids. The CDR3, as DNA: TGTGCCAGTAGCAGGGACAGGGGGCACTATGGCTACACCTTC. Amino acid sequence: CASSRDRGHYGYTF.

This chain joins TRBV27 and TRBJ2-5, with 7 bases that match TRBD2. This CDR3 spans 13 amino acids. Germline assignment: CDR1 MNHEY and CDR2 SMNVEV (reference sequence). Trimming removed 4 bases from V and 9 bases from J; junction bases left unmatched: 8. The CDR3 bases are TGTGCCAGCAGTTACCTCGGGGGGAGGGCCCAGTACTTC. Its translation is CASSYLGGRAQYF.

This clone was counted between two and nine times. The CDR3 reads CASSEERGHQPQHF. As DNA, the CDR3 is TGTGCCAGCAGTGAAGAGCGGGGACATCAGCCCCAGCATTTT. V is TRBV2 and J is TRBJ1-5; weak D call: TRBD1 (5 bases). With 1 base removed from V and 5 bases from J, the gap between germline ends came to 9 bases. Per the germline V gene, CDR1 is SNHLY and CDR2 is FYNNEI. CDR3 length: 14 residues.

The chain couples TRBV5-8 to TRBJ2-7; the D gene could be TRBD1 or TRBD2 (5 bases each). Per germline, CDR1 SGHTS and CDR2 YDEGEE. The V end lost 2 bases, the J end lost 7 bases, and 10 bases lay between the germline ends. The CDR3 spans 12 residues. The CDR3 coding sequence is TGTGCCAGCAGCTTTTGGGACGATGAGCAGTACTTC. This gives the protein CASSFWDDEQYF. Complete variable domain (other parts from reference TRBV5-8 and TRBJ2-7): EAGVTQSPTHLIKTRGQQATLRCSPISGHTSVYWYQQALGLGLQFLLWYDEGEERNRGNFPPRFSGRQFPNYSSELNVNALELEDSALYLCASSFWDDEQYFGPGTRLTVT.

The rearrangement uses TRBV13 and TRBJ2-1, with TRBD2 matching 10 bases. Germline CDR1 reads PRHDT; CDR2 reads FYEKMQ (reference sequence). After removal of 1 base from V and 7 bases from J, the junction contained 7 bases not matched to a gene. This CDR3 comprises 16 residues. CDR3 nucleotide sequence: TGTGCCAGCAGCTTAGAAGCCACTAGCGGGGCGAATGAGCAGTTCTTC. Translating it yields CASSLEATSGANEQFF. The variable domain in full, completed from reference TRBV13 and TRBJ2-1, reads AAGVIQSPRHLIKEKRETATLKCYPIPRHDTVYWYQQGPGQDPQFLISFYEKMQSDKGSIPDRFSAQQFSDYHSELNMSSLELGDSALYFCASSLEATSGANEQFFGPGTRLTVL.

Remarks on this clone: This may be a read error: a much more frequent sequence differs by one nucleotide. The chain employs TRBV4-2 and TRBJ2-5, with 15 bases aligning to TRBD2. The J segment lost 1 base and the V segment lost 1 base, leaving 1 base of the junction unmatched. This CDR3 is built from 17 residues. Germline assignment: CDR1 LGHNA and CDR2 YNFKEQ. CDR3 in amino acids: CASSQGGLAGGQETQYF. The CDR3 bases are TGTGCCAGCAGCCAAGGGGGACTAGCGGGGGGCCAAGAGACCCAGTACTTC.

In this sample, this clone turned up a few times. J is TRBJ2-3 and V is TRBV6-6; maybe TRBD1 (6 bases). V was clipped by 5 bases and J by 2 bases, with 17 bases between them. Germline CDR1 and CDR2: MNHNY and SVGAGI (reference sequence). The CDR3 spans 16 residues. The DNA of the CDR3 is TGTGCCAGCAGTCCGTATCCGACAGGATACACAGATACGCAGTATTTT. This sequence encodes CASSPYPTGYTDTQYF.

This clone was observed a few times. The V call is TRBV7-9, the J call TRBJ2-2; 7 bases fit TRBD2. The germline gives CDR1 SEHNR, CDR2 FQNEAQ (reference sequence). The V gene end was trimmed by 3 bases and the J gene end by 3 bases; junction bases not matched to a gene: 4. This CDR3 comprises 15 residues. CDR3 protein: CASSFPTSYTGELFF. The CDR3 bases are TGTGCCAGCAGCTTCCCGACTAGCTACACCGGGGAGCTGTTTTTT.

V is TRBV21-1 and J is TRBJ2-7; the table calls TRBD2, which could not be checked here. TRBV21-1 is termed a pseudogene. CDR3 length: 19 amino acids. CDR3 amino acids: CASSCIPEAAERIHYEQYF. The DNA for the CDR3 is TGTGCCAGCAGCTGCATTCCAGAGGCAGCGGAGCGAATACATTACGAGCAGTACTTC.

The V gene is TRBV11-3, the J gene TRBJ2-6; possibly TRBD2 for D (6 bases). Trimming left V 1 base short and J 0 bases short, with 19 bases between. Germline V gene sequence: CDR1 SGHNT, CDR2 YENEEA. This CDR3 has 20 amino acids. The CDR3 region is CASSLVKAGLIYSGANVLTF. The CDR3 coding sequence is TGTGCCAGCAGCTTAGTGAAAGCGGGCCTCATATACTCTGGGGCCAACGTCCTGACTTTC.

The chain employs TRBV7-2 and TRBJ1-2, with D unresolved. Germline CDR1 reads SGHTA; CDR2 reads FQGNSA. Trimming cost V 5 bases and J 8 bases, with 15 bases left between them. This CDR3 comprises 13 residues. In DNA form, the CDR3 reads TGTGCCAGCAGCCCTGATCGACGTCAGGGCTACACCTTC. Protein sequence: CASSPDRRQGYTF.